The clone carrying this T cell receptor beta chain was counted only a few times. This specimen belongs to a study of blood T cell repertoires in COVID-19. On the study more broadly: Researchers got acute and convalescent COVID-19 samples from the United States, Italy and Spain. PBMCs, B-cell-depleted T cells, or T cells were the source of the cDNA or gDNA that made up the material.

In the original analysis: Reference gene primer amplification gave estimated nucleated cell counts. Using immunoSEQ multiplex PCR, the repertoire was profiled, and TCRdb retains in-frame clones only, with some absent. For V, J and clone size, that table is used; D and trimming come from the DNA. The data contain fewer than 85,000 clones, more than 80% of them seen just once; the ten biggest clones take up 5.1%. V was clipped by 4 bases and J by 4 bases, with 23 bases between them. CDR1 and CDR2 (germline): MNHEY, SVGEGT. The CDR3 spans 17 residues. This rearrangement joins TRBV6-2 or TRBV6-3 to TRBJ2-7, with D tentatively TRBD1 (5 bases). The clonotype comes from a man of 80 years or more with acute or convalescent COVID-19. The specimen sequenced was peripheral blood. CDR3 in amino acids: CASSSRGPPETVYEQYF. In nucleotides, the CDR3 is TGTGCCAGCAGTTCCCGCGGCCCCCCCGAGACAGTATACGAGCAGTACTTC.